This is a list of T cell receptor beta chains from one sample in a study of T cell responses to AZD1222 COVID-19 vaccine. Assay: immunoSEQ multiplex PCR; the TCRdb copy retains only in-frame clones and omits some. The sample comprises some 200,000 clones, 80% to 95% of which are singletons, and approximately 3.4% rests with the top ten. Sequencing was performed on peripheral blood, taken 28 days after the second AZD1222 dose. The receptors were gathered from an adult who received the AZD1222 COVID-19 vaccine. CDR3s include the opening cysteine and the closing phenylalanine or tryptophan. A D gene is named only where the DNA matches it firmly. Rows give clone size only sometimes, using once, few, many, or a class for an expanded clone.

TRBD1,NA,TRBJ2-2,TRBV2,CASRAAGGAWTGELFF,TGTGCCAGCAGAGCAGCAGGGGGCGCGTGGACCGGGGAGCTGTTTTTT
NA,NA,TRBJ1-2,TRBV18,CASSLSDQQGYGYTF,TGTGCCAGCTCACTGTCGGATCAACAGGGCTATGGCTACACCTTC
NA,NA,TRBJ1-1,TRBV14,CASSRPRNTEAFF,TGTGCCAGCAGCCGGCCTCGGAACACTGAAGCTTTCTTT
NA,NA,TRBJ1-2,TRBV29-1,CSDTDLANYGYTF,TGCAGCGATACGGACCTCGCTAACTATGGCTACACCTTC
NA,NA,TRBJ1-1,TRBV5-1,CASSLEGNPEAFF,TGCGCCAGCAGCTTGGAAGGAAATCCTGAAGCTTTCTTT
TRBD2,NA,TRBJ2-2,TRBV12-5,CASGKRTSARNTGELFF,TGTGCTAGTGGTAAAAGGACTAGCGCAAGAAACACCGGGGAGCTGTTTTTT
TRBD1,NA,TRBJ1-2,TRBV5-4,CASRPSTGFNYGYTF,TGTGCCAGCAGACCGTCGACAGGGTTTAACTATGGCTACACCTTC
NA,once,TRBJ1-5,TRBV2,CASSDARGGKNQPQHF,TGTGCCAGCAGTGATGCGAGGGGAGGGAAAAATCAGCCCCAGCATTTT
NA,NA,TRBJ1-1,TRBV7-3,CASSPHPGGMNTEAFF,TGTGCCAGCAGCCCCCATCCCGGGGGCATGAACACTGAAGCTTTCTTT
TRBD1,NA,TRBJ2-1,TRBV14,CASSQRRGTAKFF,TGTGCCAGCAGCCAAAGAAGGGGGACAGCCAAGTTCTTC
TRBD1,NA,TRBJ2-1,TRBV27,CASSSTGPPNEQFF,TGTGCCAGCAGTTCGACAGGGCCCCCCAATGAGCAGTTCTTC
NA,NA,TRBJ2-4,TRBV11-2,CASAADGGSKNIQYF,TGTGCCAGCGCGGCGGATGGGGGGTCCAAAAACATTCAGTACTTC
NA,NA,TRBJ2-2,TRBV2,CASSELFAGELFF,TGTGCCAGCAGTGAACTGTTCGCCGGGGAGCTGTTTTTT
TRBD2,NA,TRBJ2-5,TRBV3-1/TRBV3-2,CASSPGRAASRETQYF,TGTGCCAGCAGTCCCGGGAGGGCTGCTAGCAGAGAGACCCAGTACTTC
NA,NA,TRBJ1-5,TRBV19,CASMDWGYSNQPQHF,TGTGCCAGCATGGACTGGGGGTATAGCAATCAGCCCCAGCATTTT
TRBD2,once,TRBJ2-7,TRBV5-4,CASSSGLAREQYF,TGTGCCAGCAGCTCTGGACTAGCGCGTGAGCAGTACTTC
NA,NA,TRBJ2-3,TRBV7-9,CASSFGWDTQYF,TGTGCCAGCAGCTTTGGGTGGGATACGCAGTATTTT
TRBD1,NA,TRBJ1-1,TRBV10-1,CASSASGGKSTEAFF,TGCGCCAGCAGTGCCTCAGGGGGCAAGAGCACTGAAGCTTTCTTT
TRBD2,NA,TRBJ2-7,TRBV28,CASSSISGGYRAAYEQYF,TGTGCCAGCAGTTCGATTAGCGGGGGATACAGGGCCGCCTACGAGCAGTACTTC
TRBD1,NA,TRBJ2-1,TRBV3-1/TRBV3-2,CASSQRDRRPYNEQFF,TGTGCCAGCAGCCAAAGGGACAGGAGGCCCTACAATGAGCAGTTCTTC
TRBD1,NA,TRBJ1-6,TRBV14,CASSQATGFYSPLHF,TGTGCCAGCAGCCAAGCGACAGGGTTCTACTCACCCCTCCACTTT
NA,NA,TRBJ2-1,TRBV2,CASSVGSLLF,TGTGCCAGCAGTGTCGGTAGTTTACTCTTC
NA,few,TRBJ2-5,TRBV9,CAIPQEAKQETQYF,TGTGCGATCCCGCAGGAGGCTAAACAAGAGACCCAGTACTTC
NA,once,TRBJ1-6,TRBV30,CAWRQGKGNSPLHF,TGTGCCTGGAGGCAGGGCAAGGGAAATTCACCCCTCCACTTT
NA,NA,TRBJ2-2,TRBV7-3,CASSTQAVSNTGELFF,TGTGCCAGCAGCACCCAAGCGGTTTCGAACACCGGGGAGCTGTTTTTT
NA,NA,TRBJ1-2,TRBV11-2,CASSLGFGSAF,TGTGCCAGCAGCTTAGGTTTCGGGAGCGCCTTC